Below are 20 T cell receptor beta chains sequenced from a single sample in a study of blood T cell repertoires in COVID-19. Only in-frame clones appear in the TCRdb table, and some are missing; sequencing was by immunoSEQ multiplex PCR. Of 200,000 to 250,000 clones listed, approximately 90% are singletons. Material for sequencing was peripheral blood. All receptors derive from a man aged 25-45 years with COVID-19, enrolled during active disease.

V is TRBV18 and J is TRBJ1-1; the D is unclear. There are 14 residues in the CDR3. V was shortened by 6 bases and J by 1 base, with 12 bases between the two germline ends. Germline V gives CDR1 KGHSH, CDR2 LQKENI. CDR3 nucleotides: TGTGCCAGCTCTCCCCTGGAGGGGAACACTGAAGCTTTCTTT. Its translation is CASSPLEGNTEAFF.

The chain couples TRBV12-3 or TRBV12-4 to TRBJ1-1; D gene ambiguous. The CDR3 loop spans 12 amino acids. V lost 2 bases and J lost 6, with 7 bases in between. The CDR3 sequence is CASSLFPAEAFF. The CDR3 region has the DNA TGTGCCAGCAGTTTATTCCCAGCTGAAGCTTTCTTT.

The chain has TRBV15 and TRBJ2-1, with D perhaps matching TRBD2 (6 bases). The germline V and J ends were trimmed by 0 bases and 6 bases, with 12 bases remaining between them. There are 15 residues in the CDR3. CDR1 and CDR2 (germline): LNHNV, YYDKDF (reference sequence). CDR3 bases: TGTGCCACCAGCAGAGATCGGGGGATTGGCAATGAGCAGTTCTTC. Amino acid sequence: CATSRDRGIGNEQFF. Variable domain in full (rest from reference TRBV15 and TRBJ2-1): DAMVIQNPRYQVTQFGKPVTLSCSQTLNHNVMYWYQQKSSQAPKLLFHYYDKDFNNEADTPDNFQSRRPNTSFCFLDIRSPGLGDTAMYLCATSRDRGIGNEQFFGPGTRLTVL.

In DNA form, the CDR3 reads TGTGCCAGCAGAACACCACGGAGGGTGAACACTGAAGCTTTCTTT. It is translated as CASRTPRRVNTEAFF. The chain recombines TRBV28 with TRBJ1-1; D is undetermined. CDR3 size: 15 residues. V was shortened by 6 bases and J by 0 bases, with 14 bases between the two germline ends. Germline loops: CDR1 MDHEN, CDR2 SYDVKM. Based on the CDR3 plus reference TRBV28 and TRBJ1-1, the full variable domain is DVKVTQSSRYLVKRTGEKVFLECVQDMDHENMFWYRQDPGLGLRLIYFSYDVKMKEKGDIPEGYSVSREKKERFSLILESASTNQTSMYLCASRTPRRVNTEAFFGQGTRLTVV.

The chain employs TRBV24-1 and TRBJ2-7; TRBD2 matches at 11 bases. Germline V lookup: CDR1 KGHDR, CDR2 SFDVKD. This CDR3 is built from 14 residues. J was trimmed by 4 bases and V by 9 bases; bases with no gene match: 7. DNA for the CDR3: TGTGCCACCTGCTATACTAGCGGGAGTTACGAGCAGTACTTC. Translated, it gives CATCYTSGSYEQYF.

V and J are TRBV27 and TRBJ2-1; TRBD2 matches 7 bases. The V gene's germline CDR1 is MNHEY and CDR2 SMNVEV (reference sequence). CDR3 size: 17 residues. V gave up 5 bases and J gave up 0 bases; unmatched junction bases: 10. The CDR3 DNA is TGTGCCAGCAGTCCGGGGGGATGGGGTAACTCCTACAATGAGCAGTTCTTC. Translated, it gives CASSPGGWGNSYNEQFF.

The chain joins TRBV18 to TRBJ2-7, with 11 positions matching TRBD1. The CDR3 length is 16 residues. Germline CDR1 KGHSH, CDR2 LQKENI. The V and J ends lost 1 base and 2 bases, in that order; junction bases with no gene match: 4. CDR3 loop: CASSPLSGQGAYEQYF. The CDR3 nucleotides are TGTGCCAGCTCACCACTGTCGGGACAGGGGGCCTACGAGCAGTACTTC.

V and J are TRBV27 and TRBJ1-2, with D tentatively TRBD1 (6 bases). CDR3 length: 17 amino acids. Trimming cost V 2 bases and J 4 bases, with 20 bases left between them. Germline V lookup: CDR1 MNHEY, CDR2 SMNVEV (reference sequence). Here the CDR3 DNA reads TGTGCCAGCAGTTTAATAGGGGCAGGGGAAAGGATCTATGGCTACACCTTC. This encodes CASSLIGAGERIYGYTF.

This clone was detected once. This chain connects TRBV5-4 to TRBJ2-2; tentative D call: TRBD1 (5 bases). Trimming removed 0 bases from V and 8 bases from J, with 5 bases in between. CDR3 length equals 12 residues. Germline assignment: CDR1 SGHNT and CDR2 YYREEE (reference sequence). CDR3 region: CASSLAGGELFF. The CDR3 DNA reads as TGTGCCAGCAGCTTGGCAGGGGGGGAGCTGTTTTTT.

The chain is built from TRBV13 and TRBJ2-5, with D perhaps TRBD2 (7 bases). The J call is doubtful: the DNA matches TRBJ2-7 better. The CDR3 totals 15 residues. Looked up from germline, CDR1 is PRHDT and CDR2 is FYEKMQ (reference sequence). The DNA of the CDR3 is TGTGCCAGCAGCCTGTTTCGGGGGGCGAACAACGAGCAGTACTTC. Translating it yields CASSLFRGANNEQYF.

J is TRBJ2-3 and V is TRBV4-2; TRBD2 agrees at 8 bases. V lost 0 bases to trimming and J lost 1 base; unmatched junction nucleotides: 6. This CDR3 is 17 amino acids long. Germline-derived CDR1 and CDR2 are LGHNA and YNFKEQ. CDR3 residues: CASSQDPSGGRTDTQYF. In DNA form, the CDR3 reads TGTGCCAGCAGCCAAGATCCGAGCGGGGGCCGCACAGATACGCAGTATTTT.

The chain carries TRBV6-1 and TRBJ1-5; 8 bases are a match to TRBD1. Germline V gives CDR1 MNHNS, CDR2 SASEGT. This CDR3 is 16 amino acids long. Trimming cost V 3 bases and J 6 bases; bases outside gene matches: 10. Here the CDR3 reads CASSESDRGGRQPQHF. The CDR3 DNA follows: TGTGCCAGCAGTGAGAGTGACAGGGGAGGACGTCAGCCCCAGCATTTT.

This clone was recorded a few times. The chain joins TRBV19 to TRBJ1-6; maybe TRBD1 (5 bases). V shed 8 bases and J shed 5 bases, with 13 bases lying between them. Looked up from germline, CDR1 is LNHDA and CDR2 is SQIVND (reference sequence). CDR3 length: 14 amino acids. The CDR3 DNA reads TGTGCCAGTGGGACGGGACTTAATAATTCACCCCTCCACTTT. This encodes CASGTGLNNSPLHF. Using reference TRBV19 and TRBJ1-6 for the parts outside the CDR3, the full variable domain is DGGITQSPKYLFRKEGQNVTLSCEQNLNHDAMYWYRQDPGQGLRLIYYSQIVNDFQKGDIAEGYSVSREKKESFPLTVTSAQKNPTAFYLCASGTGLNNSPLHFGNGTRLTVT.

The J gene is TRBJ1-1, the V gene TRBV5-1, with D maybe TRBD1 (6 bases). CDR1 SGHRS and CDR2 YFSETQ come from the germline V gene. With 0 bases removed from V and 8 bases from J, the gap between germline ends came to 8 bases. CDR3 size: 12 residues. The CDR3 nucleotides are TGCGCCAGCAGCTTGGAGGGGACAGAAGCTTTCTTT. It specifies CASSLEGTEAFF.

The chain employs TRBV20-1 and TRBJ1-1, with a tentative D call TRBD1 (5 bases). Germline CDR1 is DFQATT and CDR2 is SNEGSKA (reference sequence). V was shortened by 0 bases and J by 8 bases, with 7 bases between the two germline ends. This CDR3 contains 11 residues. CDR3 sequence (DNA): TGCAGTGCTAGAGACAGGGAAGAAGCTTTCTTT. It codes for CSARDREEAFF.

V usage is TRBV19 and J usage is TRBJ2-7; 8 positions match TRBD2. V shed 0 bases, J shed 0 bases, and the junction held 4 bases outside the gene matches. Per the germline V gene, CDR1 is LNHDA and CDR2 is SQIVND (reference sequence). This CDR3 has 16 residues. The CDR3, as DNA: TGTGCCAGTAGTATAGATCGAGCGGGAGCCTCCTACGAGCAGTACTTC. Its translation is CASSIDRAGASYEQYF.

The V and J genes are TRBV11-1 and TRBJ2-7; a possible D gene is TRBD2 (7 bases). Trimming pared 5 bases from V and 3 bases from J, leaving 17 bases between. The CDR3 sequence is 15 residues long. The V gene's germline CDR1 is SGHAT and CDR2 FQDESV (reference sequence). The CDR3 DNA follows: TGTGCCAGCAGCAGAAGGAGGGGAGGGGGCTACGAGCAGTACTTC. This codes for CASSRRRGGGYEQYF.

The V gene is TRBV6-5, the J gene TRBJ2-7, with TRBD2 identical over 13 bases. The germline gives CDR1 MNHEY, CDR2 SVGAGI. The CDR3 consists of 15 residues. The J segment lost 7 bases and the V segment lost 6 bases, leaving 9 bases of the junction unmatched. The CDR3 here is CASSSGLAGAGEQYF. CDR3 coding DNA: TGTGCCAGCAGCTCAGGACTAGCGGGGGCAGGAGAGCAGTACTTC.

The chain carries TRBV5-5 and TRBJ2-7; 8 nucleotides align to TRBD1. Trimming took 4 bases from V and 3 from J; bases not matched to a gene: 6. Germline V gene lookup returns CDR1 SGHKS and CDR2 YYEKEE (reference sequence). The CDR3 contains 14 residues. As DNA, the CDR3 is TGTGCCAGCAGCCCTCCGGACAGGGTCTACGAGCAGTACTTC. It is translated as CASSPPDRVYEQYF.

The chain recombines TRBV30 with TRBJ2-5; maybe TRBD1 (5 bases). The V end lost 4 bases, the J end lost 5 bases, and 14 bases lay between the germline ends. CDR1 GTSNPN and CDR2 SVGIG come from the germline V gene (reference sequence). CDR3 length equals 13 residues. The CDR3, as DNA: TGTGCCTGGACGCACAGCTCAGGGGAGACCCAGTACTTC. It yields the protein CAWTHSSGETQYF.